The clone carrying this T cell receptor beta chain turned up a few times. One end of the junction does not line up with germline, which may come from a read error. Germline values: CDR1 GTSNPN, CDR2 SVGIG (reference sequence). The CDR3 has 14 amino acids. A single record per CDR3 protein comes from TCRdb applying MiXCR to the RT-PCR reads. Of about 520,000 distinct CDR3 sequences listed, approximately 7.7% are singletons. The entry originates in a study of response to subunit inactivated influenza vaccine. The material was PBMCs from blood, obtained roughly 24 months after vaccination. The V and J genes are TRBV30 and TRBJ1-3, with D hard to call. This sequence was found in a man aged 50 to 75 who received an inactivated influenza vaccine. The CDR3 loop is CACQEAYAGNTTYF. CDR3 sequence (DNA): TGTGCCTGCCAAGAGGCCTATGCTGGAAACACCACATATTTT.